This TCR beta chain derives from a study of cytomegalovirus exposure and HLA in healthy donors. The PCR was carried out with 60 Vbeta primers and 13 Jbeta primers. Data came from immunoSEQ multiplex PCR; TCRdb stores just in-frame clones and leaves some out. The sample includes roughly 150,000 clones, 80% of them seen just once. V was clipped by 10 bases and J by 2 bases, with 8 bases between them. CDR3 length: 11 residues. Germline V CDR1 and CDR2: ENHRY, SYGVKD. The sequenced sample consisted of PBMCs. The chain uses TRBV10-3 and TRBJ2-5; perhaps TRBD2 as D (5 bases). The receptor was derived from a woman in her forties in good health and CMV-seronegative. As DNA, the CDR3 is TGTGCCACGGGGATTCAAGAGACCCAGTACTTC. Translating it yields CATGIQETQYF.